These T cell receptor beta chains were read from a single sample in a study of cytotoxic CD8 clonotypes in ibrutinib-treated CLL. Using immunoSEQ multiplex PCR, the repertoire was profiled, and TCRdb retains in-frame clones only, with some absent. The sample consists of almost 85,000 clones, just over 85% of them appearing once. The material was PBMCs, obtained before ibrutinib treatment. Receptors originate from a human donor with chronic lymphocytic leukemia. Each CDR3 is given with its conserved first and last residue. A D gene is named only where the DNA matches it firmly. Some rows mark clone size as missing; the rest say once, few, many or name a class of expanded clone.

J gene,D gene,V gene,clone size,CDR3 protein,CDR3 DNA
TRBJ1-2,-,TRBV9,-,CASSVGAGSSGYTF,TGTGCCAGCAGCGTAGGAGCAGGGTCTTCTGGCTACACCTTC
TRBJ1-1,-,TRBV4-1,-,CASSQDRNTEAFF,TGCGCCAGCAGCCAGGACAGGAACACTGAAGCTTTCTTT
TRBJ1-5,-,TRBV7-2,-,CASSLGIDQPQHF,TGTGCCAGCAGCTTAGGTATCGATCAGCCCCAGCATTTT
TRBJ1-5,-,TRBV27,-,CASSYRDPNQPQHF,TGTGCCAGCAGTTACAGGGACCCCAATCAGCCCCAGCATTTT
TRBJ2-7,TRBD2,TRBV4-1,-,CASSQVAGEYEQYF,TGCGCCAGCAGCCAAGTGGCGGGAGAATACGAGCAGTACTTC
TRBJ2-7,-,TRBV5-5,-,CASSLKYEQYF,TGTGCCAGCAGCTTGAAATACGAGCAGTACTTC
TRBJ1-5,-,TRBV29-1,-,CSVARGGNQPQHF,TGCAGCGTCGCCCGGGGGGGAAATCAGCCCCAGCATTTT
TRBJ1-5,-,TRBV28,-,CASSFTRVVNQPQHF,TGTGCCAGCAGTTTTACCAGGGTGGTCAATCAGCCCCAGCATTTT
TRBJ1-2,-,TRBV5-1,many,CASSLRAGTTRKDGYTF,TGCGCCAGCAGCTTGCGGGCAGGGACCACCCGAAAGGATGGCTACACCTTC
TRBJ2-7,TRBD2,TRBV6-5,-,CASSRTSKLSGEQYF,TGTGCCAGCAGCCGGACTAGTAAGCTATCCGGCGAGCAGTACTTC
TRBJ1-2,TRBD1,TRBV5-1,-,CASSYRGQGSDYGYTF,TGCGCCAGCAGCTACCGCGGACAGGGATCAGACTATGGCTACACCTTC
TRBJ2-7,TRBD2,TRBV5-3,-,CARSLRLAGGRRAYEQYF,TGTGCCAGAAGCCTCCGACTAGCGGGAGGGCGGAGGGCCTACGAGCAGTACTTC
TRBJ2-3,TRBD2,TRBV5-4,-,CASSLTTSGTDTQYF,TGTGCCAGCAGCCTAACGACTAGCGGGACGGATACGCAGTATTTT
TRBJ2-1,TRBD2,TRBV10-3,once,CAISESYGTSGMGNEQFF,TGTGCCATCAGTGAGTCTTATGGGACTAGCGGGATGGGGAATGAGCAGTTCTTC
TRBJ2-7,TRBD2,TRBV5-1,-,CASSLGEGTEQYF,TGCGCCAGCAGCTTGGGGGAGGGAACCGAGCAGTACTTC
TRBJ1-1,-,TRBV11-2,-,CASSLVGAGTEAFF,TGTGCCAGCAGCTTAGTGGGGGCTGGGACTGAAGCTTTCTTT
TRBJ2-7,-,TRBV18,-,CASSPSGGYYEQYF,TGTGCCAGCTCCCCGTCAGGCGGGTACTACGAGCAGTACTTC
TRBJ2-3,TRBD2,TRBV14,once,CASSHGAGGMTDTQYF,TGTGCCAGCAGCCACGGAGCGGGAGGAATGACAGATACGCAGTATTTT
TRBJ2-1,-,TRBV7-3,-,CASSLVPYNEQFF,TGTGCCAGCAGCTTGGTCCCCTACAATGAGCAGTTCTTC
TRBJ1-5,TRBD1,TRBV7-9,once,CASSATGTGNQPQHF,TGTGCCAGCAGCGCAACCGGGACAGGCAATCAGCCCCAGCATTTT
TRBJ1-3,TRBD1,TRBV25-1,-,CASRFLTGAGNTIYF,TGTGCCAGCAGATTCCTGACAGGGGCTGGAAACACCATATATTTT
TRBJ2-7,-,TRBV28,-,CASSLGSSYEQYF,TGTGCCAGCAGTTTAGGGAGCTCCTACGAGCAGTACTTC
TRBJ2-7,-,TRBV28,-,CASREHPIRTDEQYF,TGTGCCAGCAGGGAACATCCCATAAGGACCGACGAGCAGTACTTC
TRBJ2-5,-,TRBV4-1,-,CASSPNLDVQETQYF,TGCGCCAGCAGCCCAAACCTCGACGTGCAAGAGACCCAGTACTTC
TRBJ1-1,-,TRBV30,once,CAWSQNLNTEAFF,TGTGCCTGGAGTCAAAACTTGAACACTGAAGCTTTCTTT
TRBJ1-4,TRBD1,TRBV5-6,once,CASSLVSGQINEKLFF,TGTGCCAGCAGCTTGGTCTCGGGACAGATTAATGAAAAACTGTTTTTT
TRBJ2-2,-,TRBV5-1,-,CASSLFMGNTGELFF,TGCGCCAGCAGCTTGTTCATGGGGAACACCGGGGAGCTGTTTTTT
TRBJ1-3,-,TRBV6-1,-,CASIISGNTIYF,TGTGCCAGCATTATCTCTGGAAACACCATATATTTT
TRBJ2-4,-,TRBV4-1,few,CASSQSGGLSKNIQYF,TGCGCCAGCAGCCAATCGGGGGGCTTATCCAAAAACATTCAGTACTTC
TRBJ2-2,-,TRBV5-4,-,CASSLGPSAGELFF,TGTGCCAGCAGCTTGGGGCCTTCCGCCGGGGAGCTGTTTTTT
TRBJ1-3,-,TRBV6-5,-,CASSFRQDSGNTIYF,TGTGCCAGCAGTTTCCGACAGGACTCTGGAAACACCATATATTTT
TRBJ1-2,-,TRBV5-6,-,CASSLVPGNYGYTF,TGTGCCAGCAGCTTGGTACCAGGGAACTATGGCTACACCTTC
TRBJ2-5,-,TRBV9,-,CASSVGAGRTETQYF,TGTGCCAGCAGCGTAGGGGCAGGGCGGACGGAGACCCAGTACTTC
TRBJ2-5,TRBD2,TRBV6-1,-,CASSEARVAGGETQYF,TGTGCCAGCAGTGAAGCGAGGGTAGCGGGAGGGGAGACCCAGTACTTC
TRBJ1-5,TRBD1,TRBV11-3,-,CASSSTGTVNQPQHF,TGTGCCAGCAGCTCGACCGGGACAGTCAATCAGCCCCAGCATTTT